This T cell receptor beta chain was sequenced in a study of blood T cell repertoires in COVID-19. Overall study: The samples span acute and convalescent COVID-19 from the United States, Italy and Spain. From T cells, B-cell-depleted T cells, or PBMCs came the material, which was cDNA or gDNA.

Sequenced by immunoSEQ multiplex PCR; TCRdb stores in-frame clones only, minus some. The sample holds a few hundred thousand clones, approximately 80% seen once. Living in 24 US areas, the participants were between 18 and 89 years of age. CDR3 size: 16 residues. Germline CDR1 LGHNA, CDR2 YNFKEQ. V lost 4 bases and J lost 7; bases outside the gene matches: 10. The sequenced material came from PBMCs or T cells enriched from blood (not recorded which). The chain carries TRBV4-2 and TRBJ2-2; 9 nucleotides line up with TRBD1. The sequence derives from a woman between 40 and 55 years old with acute COVID-19. CDR3 DNA sequence: TGTGCCAGCAGCCCCCGGGCTACAGGGGGCATCGGGGAGCTGTTTTTT. Translated, it gives CASSPRATGGIGELFF.